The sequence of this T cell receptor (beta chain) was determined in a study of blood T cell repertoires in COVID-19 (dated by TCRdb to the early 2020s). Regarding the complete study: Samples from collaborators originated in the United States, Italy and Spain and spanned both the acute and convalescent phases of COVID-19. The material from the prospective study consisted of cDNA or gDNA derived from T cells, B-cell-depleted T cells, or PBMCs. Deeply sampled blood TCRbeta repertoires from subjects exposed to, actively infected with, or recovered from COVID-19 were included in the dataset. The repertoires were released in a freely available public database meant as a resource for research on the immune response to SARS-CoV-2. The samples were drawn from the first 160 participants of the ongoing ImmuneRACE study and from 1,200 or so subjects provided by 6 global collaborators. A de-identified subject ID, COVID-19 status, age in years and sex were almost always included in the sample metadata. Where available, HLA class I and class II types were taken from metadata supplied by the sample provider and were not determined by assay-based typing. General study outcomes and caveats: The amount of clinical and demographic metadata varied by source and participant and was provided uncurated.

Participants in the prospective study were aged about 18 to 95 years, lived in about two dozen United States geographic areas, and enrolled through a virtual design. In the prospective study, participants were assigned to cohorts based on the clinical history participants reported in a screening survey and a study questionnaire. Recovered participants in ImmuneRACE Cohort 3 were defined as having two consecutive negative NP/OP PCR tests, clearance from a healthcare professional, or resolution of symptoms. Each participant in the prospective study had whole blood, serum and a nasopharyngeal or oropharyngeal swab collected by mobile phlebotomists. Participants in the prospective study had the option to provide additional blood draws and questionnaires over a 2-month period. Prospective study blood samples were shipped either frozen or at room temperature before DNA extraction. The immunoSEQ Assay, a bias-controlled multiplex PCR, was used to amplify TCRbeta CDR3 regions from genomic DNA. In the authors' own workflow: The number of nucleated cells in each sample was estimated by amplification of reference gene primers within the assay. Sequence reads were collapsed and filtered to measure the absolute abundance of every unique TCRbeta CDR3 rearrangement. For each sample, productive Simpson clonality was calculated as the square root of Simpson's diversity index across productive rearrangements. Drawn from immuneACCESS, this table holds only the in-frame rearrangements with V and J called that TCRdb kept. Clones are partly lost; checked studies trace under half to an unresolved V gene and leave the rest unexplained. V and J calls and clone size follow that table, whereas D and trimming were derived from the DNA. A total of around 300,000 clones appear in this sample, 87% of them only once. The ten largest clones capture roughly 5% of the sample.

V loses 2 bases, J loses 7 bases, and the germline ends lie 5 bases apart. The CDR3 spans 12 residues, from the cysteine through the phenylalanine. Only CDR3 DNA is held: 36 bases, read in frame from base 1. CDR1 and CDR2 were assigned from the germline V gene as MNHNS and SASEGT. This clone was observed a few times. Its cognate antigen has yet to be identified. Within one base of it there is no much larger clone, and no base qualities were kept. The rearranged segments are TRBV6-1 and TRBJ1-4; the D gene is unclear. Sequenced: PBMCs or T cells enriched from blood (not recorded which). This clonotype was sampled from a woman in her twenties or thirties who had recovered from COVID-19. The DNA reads TGTGCCAGCAGTGAATGGAGTGAAAAACTGTTTTTT. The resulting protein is CASSEWSEKLFF.